These T cell receptor beta chains were read from a single sample in a study of blood T cells in healthy people across ages. TCRdb analysed the 5' RACE reads with MiXCR anew, one entry per CDR3 protein. Among about 1.5 million distinct CDR3 sequences listed, 40% to 45% were seen once. The material sequenced was blood. Receptors originate from a woman aged 18 to 35 in good health. CDR3s include the opening cysteine and the closing phenylalanine or tryptophan. The order of the fields is D gene, J gene, V gene, clone size, CDR3 protein, CDR3 DNA. The D gene is left open where the match is weak. Size is stated for part of the rows, as once, few or many counts, or as a class when the clone is expanded.

-,TRBJ1-1,TRBV27,-,CASSPPGRSATFF,TGTGCCAGCAGCCCTCCCGGGCGGAGTGCAACTTTCTTT
TRBD2,TRBJ2-3,TRBV20-1,many,CSATLAGVPDTQYF,TGCAGTGCTACACTAGCGGGAGTGCCAGATACGCAGTATTTT
TRBD2,TRBJ2-7,TRBV27,few,CASRPGLAGGRNEQYF,TGTGCCAGCAGGCCGGGACTAGCGGGGGGCAGGAACGAGCAGTACTTC
-,TRBJ1-5,TRBV6-2/TRBV6-3,-,CASRTDLNQPQHF,TGTGCCAGTAGGACAGATTTAAATCAGCCCCAGCATTTT
-,TRBJ2-5,TRBV12-3/TRBV12-4,few,CASLKPVVGTQYF,TGTGCCAGCCTAAAACCTGTCGTCGGGACCCAGTACTTC
-,TRBJ2-7,TRBV20-1,-,CSAPGRGGYEQYF,TGCAGTGCGCCTGGCAGGGGCGGTTACGAGCAGTACTTC
TRBD2,TRBJ2-7,TRBV28,-,CASSLNLLAGETYEQYF,TGTGCCAGCAGTTTAAATCTCCTAGCGGGAGAAACCTACGAGCAGTACTTC
-,TRBJ2-7,TRBV7-2,few,CASSLGFKTYEQYF,TGTGCCAGCAGCTTAGGTTTTAAAACCTACGAGCAGTACTTC
-,TRBJ2-5,TRBV6-5,few,CASRAAQETQYF,TGTGCCAGCAGGGCAGCCCAAGAGACCCAGTACTTC
-,TRBJ1-1,TRBV5-1,-,CASSLGGQGLNTEAFF,TGCGCCAGCAGCTTGGGGGGGCAGGGTCTGAACACTGAAGCTTTCTTT
-,TRBJ2-7,TRBV6-5,-,CACKPQGLSWYEQYF,TGTGCCTGCAAACCCCAGGGTTTGTCTTGGTACGAGCAGTACTTC
-,TRBJ2-3,TRBV29-1,-,CSVRPDSTDTQYF,TGCAGCGTCCGCCCGGATAGCACAGATACGCAGTATTTT
-,TRBJ2-5,TRBV6-5,-,CASSKRTAETQYF,TGTGCCAGCAGTAAACGGACTGCAGAGACCCAGTACTTC
-,TRBJ1-5,TRBV18,once,CASSPGRQGATQHF,TGTGCCAGCTCACCAGGCCGGCAGGGTGCTACCCAGCATTTT
TRBD2,TRBJ2-1,TRBV20-1,-,CSARGGGHHNEQFF,TGCAGTGCTCGGGGGGGGGGGCACCACAATGAGCAGTTCTTC
-,TRBJ2-7,TRBV12-5,-,CASGKLYEEQYF,TGTGCTAGTGGCAAACTATACGAGGAGCAGTACTTC
-,TRBJ2-7,TRBV20-1,-,CSARDHLAGNYEQYF,TGCAGTGCTAGAGATCATCTTGCGGGAAACTACGAGCAGTACTTC
TRBD1,TRBJ2-5,TRBV7-2,-,CASSIRDSQTQYF,TGTGCCAGCAGCATACGGGACAGTCAGACCCAGTACTTC
-,TRBJ1-5,TRBV6-2/TRBV6-3,few,CASKDRQGVWSNQPQHF,TGTGCCAGCAAGGATAGGCAGGGCGTTTGGAGCAATCAGCCCCAGCATTTT
TRBD2,TRBJ2-3,TRBV7-2,few,CASSWTSGRTDTQYF,TGTGCCAGCAGTTGGACTAGCGGGAGAACAGATACGCAGTATTTT
TRBD2,TRBJ2-2,TRBV24-1,-,CATSAPGGTNLNTGELFF,TGTGCCACCAGTGCTCCGGGAGGGACTAACTTGAACACCGGGGAGCTGTTTTTT
-,TRBJ2-4,TRBV3-1,-,CASSQRSKNIQYF,TGTGCCAGCAGCCAACGGTCCAAAAACATTCAGTACTTC
-,TRBJ2-5,TRBV20-1,few,CSARGHQKETQYF,TGCAGTGCTAGAGGCCACCAAAAAGAGACCCAGTACTTC
-,TRBJ1-1,TRBV5-1,once,CASSPQGLATEAFF,TGCGCCAGCAGCCCCCAGGGGCTGGCCACTGAAGCTTTCTTT